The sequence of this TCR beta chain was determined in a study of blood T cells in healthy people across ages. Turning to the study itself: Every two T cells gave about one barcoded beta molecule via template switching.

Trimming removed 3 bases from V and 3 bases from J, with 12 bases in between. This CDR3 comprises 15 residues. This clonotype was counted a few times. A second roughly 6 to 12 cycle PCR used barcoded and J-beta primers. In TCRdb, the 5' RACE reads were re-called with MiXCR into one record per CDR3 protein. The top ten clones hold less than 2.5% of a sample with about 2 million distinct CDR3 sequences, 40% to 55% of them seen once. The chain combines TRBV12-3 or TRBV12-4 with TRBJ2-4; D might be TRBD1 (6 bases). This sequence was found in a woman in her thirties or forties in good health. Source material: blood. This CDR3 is CASSFMQGYKNIQYF. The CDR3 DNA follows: TGTGCCAGCAGTTTCATGCAGGGGTACAAAAACATTCAGTACTTC.